This TCR beta chain was sequenced in a study of T cells in Graves' hyperthyroidism and ophthalmopathy. Study-wide findings and caveats: A 13 V-J model separated ophthalmopathy from stable hyperthyroidism.

This clonotype was counted a few times. Its antigen is undetermined. From RNA transcripts, TCR beta CDR3 regions were amplified. The TCR CDR3 first-round RT-PCR relied on the HTBI primer set. TCRdb re-derived calls from the multiplex PCR reads in MiXCR, one entry per CDR3 protein. The data contain 550,000 to 700,000 distinct CDR3 sequences, 46% of them singletons. Germline assignment: CDR1 SGHTA and CDR2 FQGNSA. The CDR3 totals 14 residues. V gave up 5 bases and J gave up 1 base, with 11 bases separating them. The sequencing sample was made of peripheral blood or thyroid tissue (not recorded which). The sequence came from an adult woman with Graves' disease, either hyperthyroidism or ophthalmopathy (not recorded which). The V call is TRBV7-2, the J call TRBJ1-1; D unresolved. DNA for the CDR3: TGTGCCAGCAGCATTAGGTCAGGGAACACTGAAGCTTTCTTT. It yields the protein CASSIRSGNTEAFF.